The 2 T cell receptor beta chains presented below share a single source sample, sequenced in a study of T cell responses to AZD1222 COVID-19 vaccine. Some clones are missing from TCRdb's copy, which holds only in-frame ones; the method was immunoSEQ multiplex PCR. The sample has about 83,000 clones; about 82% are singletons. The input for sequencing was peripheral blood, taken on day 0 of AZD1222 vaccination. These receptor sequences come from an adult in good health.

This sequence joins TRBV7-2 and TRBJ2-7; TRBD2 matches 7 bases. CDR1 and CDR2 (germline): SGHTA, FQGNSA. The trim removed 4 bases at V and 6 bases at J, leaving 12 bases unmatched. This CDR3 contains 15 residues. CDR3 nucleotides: TGTGCCAGCAGCTACGGGACTTACCAGCGGGGCGAGCAGTACTTC. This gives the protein CASSYGTYQRGEQYF.

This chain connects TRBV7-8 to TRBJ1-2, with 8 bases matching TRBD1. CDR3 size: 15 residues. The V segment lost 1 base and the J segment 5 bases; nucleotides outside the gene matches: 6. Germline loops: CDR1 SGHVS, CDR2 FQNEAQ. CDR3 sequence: CASSLERTGRYGYTF. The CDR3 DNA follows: TGTGCCAGCAGCTTAGAGAGGACAGGGCGTTATGGCTACACCTTC.